One sample yielded the 22 T cell receptor beta chains listed below, sequenced in a study of regulatory T cells in long-lasting Graves disease. Researchers made TCR beta libraries by using iRepertoire HTBI primers and running Arm-PCR on CDR3 regions. TCRdb analysed the multiplex PCR reads with MiXCR anew, one entry per CDR3 protein. This sample has a few hundred thousand distinct CDR3 sequences; 20% to 25% occur once, and the top ten carry approximately 14%. Time point here: persistent/refractory GD, antithyroid drugs over 5 years with positive TRAb. The TCR library was made from RNA that had been extracted from PBMCs in TRIzol. The material sequenced was peripheral blood mononuclear cells (PBMCs), taken when the disease was refractory, from a patient treated with antithyroid drugs. Receptor source: a female donor with Graves disease.

This clonotype occurred a few times. CDR3 amino acids: CASSSPGTGVRETQYF. Here the CDR3 DNA reads TGTGCCAGCAGTTCACCCGGGACAGGGGTCCGGGAGACCCAGTACTTC. V gene TRBV27 combines with J gene TRBJ2-5, with TRBD1 matching over 10 bases. With 4 bases clipped from V and 5 bases from J, the junction kept 10 bases outside the gene matches. The CDR3 is 16 amino acids. Germline CDR1 reads MNHEY; CDR2 reads SMNVEV (reference sequence).

This clonotype was recorded many times. The rearrangement links TRBV28 to TRBJ2-2; a weak D match, TRBD1 (6 bases). CDR1 MDHEN and CDR2 SYDVKM come from the germline V gene. V was cut by 2 bases and J by 5 bases, with 12 bases left in between. The CDR3 has 15 residues. This chain's CDR3 is CASSLRGHGTGELFF. Here the CDR3 DNA reads TGTGCCAGCAGTTTAAGGGGACACGGAACCGGGGAGCTGTTTTTT. Filled out from reference TRBV28 and TRBJ2-2, the complete variable domain reads DVKVTQSSRYLVKRTGEKVFLECVQDMDHENMFWYRQDPGLGLRLIYFSYDVKMKEKGDIPEGYSVSREKKERFSLILESASTNQTSMYLCASSLRGHGTGELFFGEGSRLTVL.

This clonotype came up a few times. The chain joins TRBV19 to TRBJ2-7; D not certain. V lost 5 bases and J lost 4, with 12 bases in between. CDR3 length equals 13 residues. Germline V gives CDR1 LNHDA, CDR2 SQIVND (reference sequence). The CDR3 protein is CASSSFEGYEQYF. The CDR3 coding sequence is TGTGCCAGTAGTTCCTTCGAAGGATACGAGCAGTACTTC. The full variable domain, completed using reference TRBV19 and TRBJ2-7, is DGGITQSPKYLFRKEGQNVTLSCEQNLNHDAMYWYRQDPGQGLRLIYYSQIVNDFQKGDIAEGYSVSREKKESFPLTVTSAQKNPTAFYLCASSSFEGYEQYFGPGTRLTVT.

The chain recombines TRBV5-6 with TRBJ2-1; 9 bases fit TRBD2. The CDR3 runs to 14 residues. Losses at the gene ends were 0 bases for V and 5 bases for J; bases not matched to a gene: 0. The germline gives CDR1 SGHDT, CDR2 YYEEEE. Here the CDR3 DNA reads TGTGCCAGCAGCTTGGGACTAGCGGACAATGAGCAGTTCTTC. Its protein product is CASSLGLADNEQFF.

At least ten counts were recorded for this clonotype. This rearrangement joins TRBV28 to TRBJ2-4; 8 bases fit TRBD2. Per germline, CDR1 MDHEN and CDR2 SYDVKM. The CDR3 is 15 residues long. Trimming cost V 7 bases and J 6 bases; bases outside gene matches: 11. The DNA for the CDR3 is TGTGCCAGCACATCAAGCCCGGGAGGGACAAACATTCAGTACTTC. Translating it yields CASTSSPGGTNIQYF.

This clonotype was picked up many times. The chain combines TRBV3-1 with TRBJ2-5; D is undetermined. The CDR3 is made up of 11 amino acids. The germline gives CDR1 LGHDT, CDR2 YNNKEL (reference sequence). Trimming took off 1 base at V and 5 bases at J, with 2 bases between the two ends. The CDR3 protein is CASSQVETQYF. The CDR3 nucleotides are TGTGCCAGCAGCCAAGTTGAGACCCAGTACTTC.

The rearrangement uses TRBV7-2 and TRBJ2-7, with 9 bases aligning to TRBD1. V gave up 6 bases and J gave up 0 bases; unmatched junction bases: 12. Germline V lookup: CDR1 SGHTA, CDR2 FQGNSA. This CDR3 contains 17 residues. In nucleotides, the CDR3 is TGTGCCAGCAGTCCGGACAGGGGTCGTCGAAGCTCCTACGAGCAGTACTTC. Amino acid sequence: CASSPDRGRRSSYEQYF.

This clonotype has a count of ten or more. The chain combines TRBV3-1 with TRBJ1-1; the D is unclear. The V gene's germline CDR1 is LGHDT and CDR2 YNNKEL (reference sequence). V lost 6 bases and J lost 1, with 9 bases in between. The CDR3 length is 13 residues. The CDR3 loop is CASSPLRNTEAFF. CDR3 in DNA: TGTGCCAGCAGTCCCTTGAGGAACACTGAAGCTTTCTTT.

This clonotype was counted many times. This sequence joins TRBV29-1 and TRBJ2-5, with 10 nucleotides matching TRBD2. CDR1 SQVTM and CDR2 ANQGSEA come from the germline V gene. Trimming at V came to 4 bases and at J to 5 bases, leaving 4 bases not matched to a gene. CDR3 length: 13 amino acids. In DNA form, the CDR3 reads TGCAGCGTTGGCCCTAGCGGGAGTGAGACCCAGTACTTC. It specifies CSVGPSGSETQYF.

For this clonotype: A read error may be the cause here, since a much bigger clone is one base away. The chain has TRBV11-2 and TRBJ1-2; D call uncertain. This CDR3 comprises 15 residues. Germline CDR1 is SGHAT and CDR2 is FQNNGV. CDR3 bases: TGTGCCAGCAGCTTATCTGGGCCGAATAACTATGGCTACGCCTTC. This gives the protein CASSLSGPNNYGYAF.

This chain links TRBV14 with TRBJ1-1, with TRBD1 as a possible D gene (5 bases). CDR1 is SGHDN and CDR2 is FVKESK in the germline V gene. Trimming removed 1 base at V and 0 bases at J, with 18 bases between. The CDR3 covers 18 residues. The CDR3 loop is CASSQGPWTSGMNTEAFF. The CDR3 nucleotides are TGTGCCAGCAGCCAAGGCCCCTGGACATCAGGGATGAACACTGAAGCTTTCTTT.

This clonotype was found a few times. The chain links TRBV14 to TRBJ2-4; no clear D gene. CDR3 size: 16 residues. CDR1 and CDR2 (germline): SGHDN, FVKESK. The V gene lost 5 bases and the J gene lost 0 bases, with 14 bases spanning the gap. The CDR3 reads CASSSEQIQAKNIQYF. The CDR3 DNA reads TGTGCCAGCAGCTCCGAACAGATACAAGCCAAAAACATTCAGTACTTC.

This clonotype has at least ten counts. The chain has TRBV6-1 and TRBJ2-7; D gene uncertain. The germline gives CDR1 MNHNS, CDR2 SASEGT. V dropped 4 bases and J dropped 6 bases, with 13 bases sitting between them. CDR3 length: 13 residues. CDR3 amino acids: CASSVAERGEQYF. The CDR3 DNA reads as TGTGCCAGCAGTGTTGCGGAGCGAGGCGAGCAGTACTTC.

This clonotype was recorded a few times. This sequence joins TRBV5-4 and TRBJ2-7; D is undetermined. The V gene lost 2 bases and the J gene lost 5 bases, with 17 bases spanning the gap. The CDR3 has 15 residues. Germline V gene lookup returns CDR1 SGHNT and CDR2 YYREEE (reference sequence). CDR3 loop: CASSFGSGSGDEQYF. In nucleotides, the CDR3 is TGTGCCAGCAGCTTTGGATCCGGGTCAGGCGACGAGCAGTACTTC.

CDR3 nucleotides: TGCAGTGTCCCGGGCGGGACTAGCGGGACGACGGGTACTGAAAGCTCCTACAATGAGCAGTTCTTC. Its protein product is CSVPGGTSGTTGTESSYNEQFF. The genes are TRBV20-1 and TRBJ2-1; 13 positions agree with TRBD2. V was clipped by 7 bases and J by 0 bases; unmatched bases: 24. In germline, CDR1 is DFQATT, CDR2 SNEGSKA (reference sequence). The CDR3 has 22 residues.

This clonotype has ten or more counts. The V gene is TRBV5-1, the J gene TRBJ1-1; the D gene is possibly TRBD1 (5 bases). The length of the CDR3 is 13 residues. The V gene lost 4 bases and the J gene lost 6 bases, with 13 bases spanning the gap. CDR1 and CDR2 (germline): SGHRS, YFSETQ. The CDR3 sequence is CASSRGQGAEAFF. CDR3 DNA sequence: TGCGCCAGCAGCCGAGGTCAGGGAGCTGAAGCTTTCTTT.

In this sample, this clonotype is medium-sized. The V call is TRBV30, the J call TRBJ1-1; no reliable D call. CDR1 and CDR2 (germline): GTSNPN, SVGIG (reference sequence). This CDR3 spans 11 amino acids. V shed 4 bases and J shed 0 bases, with 3 bases lying between them. For the CDR3, the DNA is TGTGCCTGGATGGTGAACACTGAAGCTTTCTTT. This sequence encodes CAWMVNTEAFF.

This clonotype was detected ten times or more. This sequence joins TRBV27 and TRBJ1-1; 12 bases line up with TRBD1. Trimming cost V 3 bases and J 1 base; bases outside gene matches: 3. The CDR3 is 16 residues long. The germline V gene has CDR1 MNHEY and CDR2 SMNVEV (reference sequence). This chain's CDR3 is CASSFWDRGRNTEAFF. Here the CDR3 DNA reads TGTGCCAGCAGTTTCTGGGACAGGGGGCGGAACACTGAAGCTTTCTTT.

This clonotype was counted between two and nine times. The rearrangement uses TRBV7-9 and TRBJ2-2; D is possibly TRBD2 (6 bases). The V end lost 5 bases, the J end lost 6 bases, and 13 bases lay between the germline ends. Germline CDR1 SEHNR, CDR2 FQNEAQ (reference sequence). The CDR3 runs to 14 residues. CDR3 protein: CASSIGGIAGELFF. CDR3 nucleotides: TGTGCCAGCAGCATCGGGGGTATCGCCGGGGAGCTGTTTTTT.

This clonotype has a handful of counts. The V call is TRBV6-5, the J call TRBJ1-5, with unresolved D. This CDR3 comprises 13 residues. CDR1 is MNHEY and CDR2 is SVGAGI in the germline V gene. Deletions cut 4 bases from V and 3 bases from J, with 7 bases between. CDR3 bases: TGTGCCAGCAGTTCGTCAGCCAATCAGCCCCAGCATTTT. Translation: CASSSSANQPQHF.

The table lists this clonotype with many counts. The genes are TRBV28 and TRBJ2-7; D assignment may be TRBD1 or TRBD2 (5 bases each). CDR3 length: 15 residues. Germline CDR1 is MDHEN and CDR2 is SYDVKM. V lost 7 bases to trimming and J lost 2 bases, with 18 bases between them. In nucleotides, the CDR3 is TGTGCCAGCAACACTCTCCGGGACGGTCCCTACGAGCAGTACTTC. It codes for CASNTLRDGPYEQYF.

There are many counts of this clonotype. The chain has TRBV7-9 and TRBJ2-7; weak D call: TRBD1 (5 bases). This CDR3 has 14 residues. Germline V gene lookup returns CDR1 SEHNR and CDR2 FQNEAQ (reference sequence). V was clipped by 4 bases and J by 7 bases, with 17 bases between them. The CDR3 sequence: CASSSPTGLEEQYF. The CDR3 DNA is TGTGCCAGCAGCTCACCCACAGGTCTTGAGGAGCAGTACTTC.